A selection of T cell receptor beta chains follows, all from one sample in a study of blood T cells in healthy people across ages. TCRdb itself ran the 5' RACE reads through MiXCR, one entry per CDR3 protein. The sample lists around 800,000 distinct CDR3 sequences; roughly 44% were seen once. The sequencing input was blood. The source is a man in his fifties or sixties in good health. CDR3s include the opening cysteine and the closing phenylalanine or tryptophan. Fields, in order: V gene, D gene, clone size, J gene, CDR3 protein, CDR3 DNA. The D gene is left open where the match is weak. The size field is filled for only some rows; it gives once, few, many or a size class.

V gene: TRBV2; D gene: TRBD2; clone size: few; J gene: TRBJ2-5; CDR3 protein: CATGEGRFLETQYF; CDR3 DNA: TGTGCCACGGGGGAGGGCCGATTTCTTGAGACCCAGTACTTC
V gene: TRBV7-3; D gene: NA; clone size: few; J gene: TRBJ2-1; CDR3 protein: CASSSPAGAVSYNEQFF; CDR3 DNA: TGTGCCAGCAGCTCACCGGCGGGGGCGGTCTCCTACAATGAGCAGTTCTTC
V gene: TRBV7-9; D gene: NA; clone size: NA; J gene: TRBJ1-2; CDR3 protein: CASSLSGAHYGYTF; CDR3 DNA: TGTGCCAGCAGTCTCTCGGGGGCGCACTATGGCTACACCTTC
V gene: TRBV7-9; D gene: NA; clone size: NA; J gene: TRBJ2-1; CDR3 protein: CASSWGIREQFF; CDR3 DNA: TGTGCCAGCAGCTGGGGGATCAGGGAGCAGTTCTTC
V gene: TRBV7-3; D gene: NA; clone size: NA; J gene: TRBJ1-1; CDR3 protein: CASSSSGTAGAFF; CDR3 DNA: TGTGCCAGCTCCTCATCGGGAACAGCAGGAGCTTTCTTT
V gene: TRBV20-1; D gene: NA; clone size: NA; J gene: TRBJ2-5; CDR3 protein: CSAREGGRGGEETQYF; CDR3 DNA: TGCAGTGCTAGAGAGGGGGGCAGGGGGGGGGAAGAGACCCAGTACTTC
V gene: TRBV4-1; D gene: NA; clone size: few; J gene: TRBJ2-1; CDR3 protein: CASSQGNDYEQFF; CDR3 DNA: TGCGCCAGCAGCCAAGGCAACGATTACGAGCAGTTCTTC
V gene: TRBV4-3; D gene: TRBD2; clone size: NA; J gene: TRBJ2-3; CDR3 protein: CASSQDTGGTILTDTQYF; CDR3 DNA: TGCGCCAGCAGCCAAGATACAGGCGGGACTATCCTCACAGATACGCAGTATTTT
V gene: TRBV9; D gene: TRBD1; clone size: once; J gene: TRBJ1-1; CDR3 protein: CASSEGGTGGAGTEAFF; CDR3 DNA: TGTGCCAGCAGCGAGGGTGGGACAGGGGGCGCGGGGACTGAAGCTTTCTTT
V gene: TRBV11-3; D gene: NA; clone size: NA; J gene: TRBJ1-1; CDR3 protein: CASSSRTNTEAFF; CDR3 DNA: TGTGCCAGCAGCTCGCGGACGAACACTGAAGCTTTCTTT
V gene: TRBV12-3/TRBV12-4; D gene: NA; clone size: few; J gene: TRBJ1-2; CDR3 protein: CASNPRGGRNYGYTF; CDR3 DNA: TGTGCCAGCAACCCACGAGGGGGGCGCAACTATGGCTACACCTTC
V gene: TRBV20-1; D gene: NA; clone size: few; J gene: TRBJ2-7; CDR3 protein: CSAQGDLPYPVYEQYF; CDR3 DNA: TGCAGTGCTCAGGGTGACTTACCTTACCCCGTCTACGAGCAGTACTTC
V gene: TRBV12-3/TRBV12-4; D gene: NA; clone size: few; J gene: TRBJ2-5; CDR3 protein: CASSLELLAETQYF; CDR3 DNA: TGTGCCAGCAGTTTGGAATTACTGGCGGAGACCCAGTACTTC
V gene: TRBV14; D gene: NA; clone size: NA; J gene: TRBJ1-1; CDR3 protein: CASSHPGLNTEAFF; CDR3 DNA: TGTGCCAGCAGTCACCCGGGACTGAACACTGAAGCTTTCTTT
V gene: TRBV29-1; D gene: NA; clone size: few; J gene: TRBJ2-7; CDR3 protein: CSVEDGAYEQYF; CDR3 DNA: TGCAGCGTTGAAGACGGGGCCTACGAGCAGTACTTC
V gene: TRBV7-2; D gene: NA; clone size: NA; J gene: TRBJ2-1; CDR3 protein: CASSRYVTNGQFF; CDR3 DNA: TGTGCCAGCAGCCGATACGTGACCAATGGGCAGTTCTTC
V gene: TRBV20-1; D gene: NA; clone size: NA; J gene: TRBJ2-2; CDR3 protein: CSARDVWRETNTGELFF; CDR3 DNA: TGCAGTGCTAGAGATGTTTGGCGGGAAACAAACACCGGGGAGCTGTTTTTT
V gene: TRBV20-1; D gene: TRBD2; clone size: NA; J gene: TRBJ2-2; CDR3 protein: CSASGLAGAMNTGELFF; CDR3 DNA: TGCAGTGCTAGTGGACTAGCGGGGGCCATGAACACCGGGGAGCTGTTTTTT
V gene: TRBV4-2; D gene: NA; clone size: NA; J gene: TRBJ2-7; CDR3 protein: CASSQDWGPYNEQYF; CDR3 DNA: TGTGCCAGCAGCCAAGACTGGGGGCCTTACAATGAGCAGTACTTC
V gene: TRBV20-1; D gene: NA; clone size: NA; J gene: TRBJ2-7; CDR3 protein: CSARDLGVPMEAQYF; CDR3 DNA: TGCAGTGCTAGAGATCTAGGGGTACCCATGGAGGCCCAGTACTTC
V gene: TRBV7-2; D gene: NA; clone size: NA; J gene: TRBJ1-2; CDR3 protein: CASSLGEDYGYTF; CDR3 DNA: TGTGCCAGCAGCTTAGGTGAGGACTATGGCTACACCTTC
V gene: TRBV6-5; D gene: NA; clone size: NA; J gene: TRBJ2-7; CDR3 protein: CASSYRYGEQYF; CDR3 DNA: TGTGCCAGCAGTTACAGGTATGGCGAGCAGTACTTC
V gene: TRBV12-3/TRBV12-4; D gene: NA; clone size: NA; J gene: TRBJ2-3; CDR3 protein: CASSGVFATDTQYF; CDR3 DNA: TGTGCCAGCAGTGGGGTCTTCGCCACAGATACGCAGTATTTT
V gene: TRBV6-2/TRBV6-3; D gene: NA; clone size: NA; J gene: TRBJ2-1; CDR3 protein: CASSYAGYNEQFF; CDR3 DNA: TGTGCCAGCAGTTACGCGGGGTACAATGAGCAGTTCTTC
V gene: TRBV7-9; D gene: NA; clone size: NA; J gene: TRBJ1-5; CDR3 protein: CASSPGFAGNQPQHF; CDR3 DNA: TGTGCCAGCAGCCCAGGGTTTGCGGGCAATCAGCCCCAGCATTTT
V gene: TRBV6-5; D gene: NA; clone size: few; J gene: TRBJ2-3; CDR3 protein: CASSPLSSTDTQYF; CDR3 DNA: TGTGCCAGCAGTCCCCTCAGTAGCACAGATACGCAGTATTTT
V gene: TRBV24-1; D gene: NA; clone size: NA; J gene: TRBJ2-3; CDR3 protein: CATSEGFQGDTQYF; CDR3 DNA: TGTGCCACCAGTGAAGGGTTTCAGGGAGATACGCAGTATTTT
V gene: TRBV3-1; D gene: NA; clone size: NA; J gene: TRBJ2-4; CDR3 protein: CASSLRNTGRYIQYF; CDR3 DNA: TGTGCCAGCAGCCTGCGCAATACGGGTCGGTACATTCAGTACTTC
V gene: TRBV11-3; D gene: TRBD2; clone size: NA; J gene: TRBJ2-3; CDR3 protein: CASSGVSGAIHTQYF; CDR3 DNA: TGTGCCAGCAGCGGGGTTAGCGGGGCCATCCATACGCAGTATTTT
V gene: TRBV5-1; D gene: TRBD1; clone size: NA; J gene: TRBJ1-1; CDR3 protein: CASSQTAGTGNTEAFF; CDR3 DNA: TGCGCCAGCAGCCAGACCGCCGGGACAGGGAACACTGAAGCTTTCTTT
V gene: TRBV25-1; D gene: NA; clone size: NA; J gene: TRBJ1-2; CDR3 protein: CASSAREFYGYTF; CDR3 DNA: TGTGCCAGCAGTGCCCGGGAGTTCTATGGCTACACCTTC
V gene: TRBV4-3; D gene: TRBD2; clone size: few; J gene: TRBJ2-7; CDR3 protein: CASSQTRGGYEQYF; CDR3 DNA: TGCGCCAGCAGCCAGACGCGGGGGGGCTACGAGCAGTACTTC
V gene: TRBV5-1; D gene: NA; clone size: few; J gene: TRBJ2-7; CDR3 protein: CASSLGSGALSYEQYF; CDR3 DNA: TGCGCCAGCAGCTTGGGATCAGGGGCCCTCTCCTACGAGCAGTACTTC
V gene: TRBV20-1; D gene: NA; clone size: NA; J gene: TRBJ1-5; CDR3 protein: CSASRTDRRNQPQHF; CDR3 DNA: TGCAGTGCTAGCCGGACGGATCGCCGTAATCAGCCCCAGCATTTT
V gene: TRBV7-2; D gene: NA; clone size: NA; J gene: TRBJ1-2; CDR3 protein: CAGSYTEAPTGGYTF; CDR3 DNA: TGTGCCGGCAGCTATACGGAGGCCCCCACGGGTGGCTACACCTTC
V gene: TRBV13; D gene: NA; clone size: NA; J gene: TRBJ1-1; CDR3 protein: CASSFRRETEASF; CDR3 DNA: TGTGCCAGCAGCTTCAGGAGAGAGACTGAAGCTTCCTTT
V gene: TRBV6-2/TRBV6-3; D gene: TRBD2; clone size: NA; J gene: TRBJ2-7; CDR3 protein: CASSYASGGDEQYF; CDR3 DNA: TGTGCCAGCAGTTACGCTAGCGGGGGTGACGAGCAGTACTTC
V gene: TRBV7-8; D gene: NA; clone size: NA; J gene: TRBJ2-3; CDR3 protein: CASSRKDRTRTDTQYF; CDR3 DNA: TGTGCCAGCAGCCGCAAGGATCGAACTCGCACAGATACGCAGTATTTT
V gene: TRBV7-2; D gene: TRBD1; clone size: NA; J gene: TRBJ2-2; CDR3 protein: CASSSPTGVTGELFF; CDR3 DNA: TGTGCCAGCAGCTCCCCAACAGGGGTCACCGGGGAGCTGTTTTTT
V gene: TRBV7-2; D gene: NA; clone size: few; J gene: TRBJ2-2; CDR3 protein: CASSFSSGRRAGELFF; CDR3 DNA: TGTGCCAGCAGCTTTTCCTCAGGGCGGCGGGCCGGGGAGCTGTTTTTT
V gene: TRBV12-3/TRBV12-4; D gene: NA; clone size: few; J gene: TRBJ2-4; CDR3 protein: CASSGQIENIQYF; CDR3 DNA: TGTGCCAGCAGTGGGCAGATAGAAAACATTCAGTACTTC
V gene: TRBV5-6; D gene: NA; clone size: NA; J gene: TRBJ1-2; CDR3 protein: CASSFYLSYYGYTF; CDR3 DNA: TGTGCCAGCAGCTTTTATTTATCCTACTATGGCTACACCTTC
V gene: TRBV20-1; D gene: NA; clone size: NA; J gene: TRBJ1-5; CDR3 protein: CSARVDPNQPQHF; CDR3 DNA: TGCAGTGCTAGGGTGGATCCAAATCAGCCCCAGCATTTT
V gene: TRBV5-1; D gene: TRBD2; clone size: NA; J gene: TRBJ2-5; CDR3 protein: CANSLTSGGAQETQYF; CDR3 DNA: TGCGCCAACAGCCTTACTAGCGGGGGAGCCCAAGAGACCCAGTACTTC
V gene: TRBV7-2; D gene: NA; clone size: NA; J gene: TRBJ2-6; CDR3 protein: CASSLVTAGTGANVLTF; CDR3 DNA: TGTGCCAGCAGCTTAGTTACAGCGGGCACCGGGGCCAACGTCCTGACTTTC
V gene: TRBV6-6; D gene: TRBD2; clone size: many; J gene: TRBJ2-7; CDR3 protein: CASSPGRGFTYEQYF; CDR3 DNA: TGTGCCAGCAGCCCAGGGAGGGGCTTCACCTACGAGCAGTACTTC
V gene: TRBV4-1; D gene: NA; clone size: NA; J gene: TRBJ1-2; CDR3 protein: CASSQVGQGNYGYTF; CDR3 DNA: TGCGCCAGCAGCCAAGTTGGGCAAGGGAACTATGGCTACACCTTC
V gene: TRBV5-1; D gene: TRBD1; clone size: few; J gene: TRBJ2-7; CDR3 protein: CASSLGTGGLYEQYF; CDR3 DNA: TGCGCCAGCAGCCTGGGGACAGGGGGCCTCTACGAGCAGTACTTC
V gene: TRBV20-1; D gene: TRBD1; clone size: NA; J gene: TRBJ1-1; CDR3 protein: CSASRTGYLNTEAFF; CDR3 DNA: TGCAGTGCTAGTAGGACAGGCTATTTGAACACTGAAGCTTTCTTT
V gene: TRBV7-9; D gene: TRBD1; clone size: few; J gene: TRBJ1-2; CDR3 protein: CASSTEFGQGVYGYTF; CDR3 DNA: TGTGCCAGCAGCACCGAATTTGGACAGGGGGTCTATGGCTACACCTTC
V gene: TRBV24-1; D gene: NA; clone size: NA; J gene: TRBJ2-5; CDR3 protein: CATSGTSPEETQYF; CDR3 DNA: TGTGCCACCAGTGGAACAAGCCCCGAAGAGACCCAGTACTTC